The clone carrying this T cell receptor beta chain was seen just once. Here immunoSEQ multiplex PCR was the method, and the copy in TCRdb shows in-frame clones only, minus some. The sample includes more than 35,000 clones, approximately 86% seen only once; the top ten take 20% to 25%. These data are taken from a study of blood T cell repertoires in COVID-19. Turning to the study itself: PBMCs, B-cell-depleted T cells, or T cells provided the cDNA or gDNA that made up the material.

Germline loops: CDR1 SGHVS, CDR2 FQNEAQ. J was trimmed by 5 bases and V by 5 bases; bases with no gene match: 9. This CDR3 spans 16 amino acids. The chain is built from TRBV7-8 and TRBJ2-5, with TRBD2 matching over 12 bases. The receptor's source is a man aged 55 to 70 with acute or convalescent COVID-19. Material: peripheral blood. Here the CDR3 DNA reads TGTGCCAGCAGCCCCAGGCTAGCGGGAGGGTGGGAGACCCAGTACTTC. Protein sequence: CASSPRLAGGWETQYF.